This T cell receptor beta chain was recovered during a study of blood T cells in healthy people across ages. This clonotype was detected a few times. Its specificity is unknown. Through a sample-barcoded 5' primer and a J-beta primer mix, a second PCR was run for about 6 to 11 cycles. With 12 random nucleotides, a template-switch adaptor tagged each individual cDNA molecule. A single record per CDR3 protein comes from TCRdb applying MiXCR to the 5' RACE reads. The data show roughly 1.7 million distinct CDR3 sequences, with about 31% seen just once and about 11% held by the top ten. The CDR3 sequence is 11 residues long. V was pared by 1 base and J by 11 bases, with 8 bases between. General study points: Reliance upon unsorted PBMCs precluded definitive naive versus antigen-experienced comparison. Aged donors had fewer naive CD4+ cells and lower diversity than long-lived donors.

The sample comprised blood. The chain has TRBV12-3 or TRBV12-4 and TRBJ1-1; D is undetermined. The receptor's source is a woman in her 30s in good health. This CDR3 is CASSLGMTAFF. For the CDR3, the DNA is TGTGCCAGCAGTTTAGGGATGACGGCTTTCTTT.